This T cell receptor beta chain was documented in a study of blood T cell repertoires in COVID-19. For the study at large: Samples representing acute and convalescent COVID-19 were sourced from the United States, Italy and Spain. The cDNA or gDNA used as material had been derived from T cells, B-cell-depleted T cells, or PBMCs.

A few counts support this clone. Original processing notes: Amplification with reference gene primers provided the estimates of nucleated cell counts. Profiled with immunoSEQ multiplex PCR; TCRdb holds only in-frame clones, not every one. That table gives V, J and clone size, and the DNA gave D and trimming. The table records around 400,000 clones, about 90% of them present only once. CDR3 length equals 14 residues. Looked up from germline, CDR1 is MDHEN and CDR2 is SYDVKM. V lost 5 bases, J lost 15 bases, and 16 bases stayed unmatched. The TCR sequence derives from a woman aged 60 to 75 with COVID-19, enrolled during active disease. Sequencing was carried out using peripheral blood. The chain couples TRBV28 to TRBJ1-5; 7 nucleotides align to TRBD1. The CDR3 bases are TGTGCCAGCAGTACCCGGACAGGAGGCCCAAAATTGCATTTT. This sequence encodes CASSTRTGGPKLHF.